Listed below are T cell receptor beta chains from one sample, sequenced in a study of Ad26.COV2.S vaccination and SARS-CoV-2 variants. The assay was immunoSEQ multiplex PCR, and TCRdb's table has in-frame clones only and misses some. The sample has fewer than 400,000 clones; approximately 86% are singletons. The sequences come from peripheral blood, collected in a trial of Ad26.COV2.S vaccine versus placebo. Source of these receptors: a person between 18 and 65 years old who received the Ad26.COV2.S COVID-19 vaccine or a placebo. Each CDR3 is given with its conserved first and last residue. The order of the fields is clone size, J gene, V gene, D gene, CDR3 DNA, CDR3 protein. The D gene is left open where the match is weak. Some rows have no size entry. The others give once, few or many, or a class for an expanded clone.

clone_size: .
j_call: TRBJ2-3
v_call: TRBV7-9
d_call: .
cdr3_nt: TGTGCCAGCAGCATAAATAAAGATACGCAGTATTTT
cdr3_aa: CASSINKDTQYF

clone_size: .
j_call: TRBJ1-3
v_call: TRBV4-3
d_call: .
cdr3_nt: TGCGCCAGCAGCCAAGATAGGGCTATAAGAAACACCATATATTTT
cdr3_aa: CASSQDRAIRNTIYF

clone_size: .
j_call: TRBJ2-5
v_call: TRBV3-1/TRBV3-2
d_call: .
cdr3_nt: TGTGCCAGCAGGCGAGAGACCCAGTACTTC
cdr3_aa: CASRRETQYF

clone_size: .
j_call: TRBJ2-7
v_call: TRBV5-1
d_call: TRBD1
cdr3_nt: TGCGCCAGCAGCCACGGGACAGGGGTGGGCGAGCAGTACTTC
cdr3_aa: CASSHGTGVGEQYF

clone_size: few
j_call: TRBJ2-3
v_call: TRBV19
d_call: TRBD1
cdr3_nt: TGTGCCAGTAGTATTGGACAGGGGGCCTCAGATACGCAGTATTTT
cdr3_aa: CASSIGQGASDTQYF

clone_size: .
j_call: TRBJ2-2
v_call: TRBV11-2
d_call: .
cdr3_nt: TGTGCCAGCAGCTCACCCCAGGGGGGGTCCGGGGAGCTGTTTTTT
cdr3_aa: CASSSPQGGSGELFF

clone_size: .
j_call: TRBJ1-5
v_call: TRBV19
d_call: TRBD1
cdr3_nt: TGTGCCAGTAGTATATTCGGACAGGGCGGTCAGCCCCAGCATTTT
cdr3_aa: CASSIFGQGGQPQHF

clone_size: .
j_call: TRBJ1-6
v_call: TRBV6-2/TRBV6-3
d_call: .
cdr3_nt: TGTGCCAGCAGTTACGGTCCCACCTCACCCCTCCACTTT
cdr3_aa: CASSYGPTSPLHF

clone_size: .
j_call: TRBJ1-1
v_call: TRBV6-2/TRBV6-3
d_call: .
cdr3_nt: TGTGCCAGCAGTTACTCGATGGTAGGCGGAACTGAAGCTTTCTTT
cdr3_aa: CASSYSMVGGTEAFF

clone_size: .
j_call: TRBJ1-1
v_call: TRBV3-1/TRBV3-2
d_call: .
cdr3_nt: TGTGCCAGCAGCCAAGAGGGAGGAGACAGTGAAGCTTTCTTT
cdr3_aa: CASSQEGGDSEAFF

clone_size: once
j_call: TRBJ1-1
v_call: TRBV30
d_call: .
cdr3_nt: TGTGCCTGGAGTGTTGTCGGAGAAGCTTTCTTT
cdr3_aa: CAWSVVGEAFF

clone_size: .
j_call: TRBJ1-2
v_call: TRBV12-5
d_call: .
cdr3_nt: TGTGCTAGTGGCCCCCCGGGGGCAGGGATTAACTATGGCTACACCTTC
cdr3_aa: CASGPPGAGINYGYTF

clone_size: .
j_call: TRBJ2-3
v_call: TRBV3-1/TRBV3-2
d_call: TRBD2
cdr3_nt: TGTGCCAGCAGCCGAGCGGGGGAGGCAGATACGCAGTATTTT
cdr3_aa: CASSRAGEADTQYF

clone_size: .
j_call: TRBJ2-6
v_call: TRBV15
d_call: .
cdr3_nt: TGTGCCACCAGCAGAGGGGTGAGCGGGGCCAACGTCCTGACTTTC
cdr3_aa: CATSRGVSGANVLTF

clone_size: .
j_call: TRBJ2-1
v_call: TRBV7-2
d_call: .
cdr3_nt: TGTGCCAGCAGCTTAGGTACTAGTGGGTATGAGCAGTTCTTC
cdr3_aa: CASSLGTSGYEQFF

clone_size: .
j_call: TRBJ1-2
v_call: TRBV15
d_call: TRBD1
cdr3_nt: TGTGCCACCAGCAGAAACGTAGACAGGGGAAATGGCTACACCTTC
cdr3_aa: CATSRNVDRGNGYTF

clone_size: .
j_call: TRBJ1-5
v_call: TRBV9
d_call: .
cdr3_nt: TGTGCCAGCAGCGTAGTGGCCCATCAGCCCCAGCATTTT
cdr3_aa: CASSVVAHQPQHF

clone_size: .
j_call: TRBJ1-2
v_call: TRBV4-1
d_call: TRBD1
cdr3_nt: TGCGCCAGCAGCCAGCAGACGGACAGGGTTGGCGGCTACACCTTC
cdr3_aa: CASSQQTDRVGGYTF

clone_size: .
j_call: TRBJ2-2
v_call: TRBV11-3
d_call: .
cdr3_nt: TGTGCCAGCAGCTCCGATTACACCGGGGAGCTGTTTTTT
cdr3_aa: CASSSDYTGELFF

clone_size: .
j_call: TRBJ1-2
v_call: TRBV15
d_call: .
cdr3_nt: TGTGCCACCAGCGTCCGCTTGCAGGGAAATGGCTACACCTTC
cdr3_aa: CATSVRLQGNGYTF

clone_size: .
j_call: TRBJ2-1
v_call: TRBV4-1
d_call: .
cdr3_nt: TGCGCCAGCAGCCTTCTGGGTCTCTCCTACAATGAGCAGTTCTTC
cdr3_aa: CASSLLGLSYNEQFF

clone_size: once
j_call: TRBJ2-1
v_call: TRBV29-1
d_call: TRBD2
cdr3_nt: TGCAGCGTAGAACAGCGGGGGGCTGGCAATGAGCAGTTCTTC
cdr3_aa: CSVEQRGAGNEQFF

clone_size: .
j_call: TRBJ2-1
v_call: TRBV25-1
d_call: .
cdr3_nt: TGTGCCAGCAGCCCCTACTCGGGGGGCCGGTGGGATGAGCAGTTCTTC
cdr3_aa: CASSPYSGGRWDEQFF

clone_size: .
j_call: TRBJ1-1
v_call: TRBV19
d_call: .
cdr3_nt: TGTGCCAGTAGAAAGACAGTCAACACTGAAGCTTTCTTT
cdr3_aa: CASRKTVNTEAFF

clone_size: .
j_call: TRBJ1-4
v_call: TRBV4-1
d_call: .
cdr3_nt: TGCGCCAGCAGCCTTACACCGGAGGGGGAAAAACTGTTTTTT
cdr3_aa: CASSLTPEGEKLFF

clone_size: .
j_call: TRBJ2-3
v_call: TRBV11-2
d_call: .
cdr3_nt: TGTGCCAGCTATATACGAGGGGACTCTCGTTCCCGTCTCGGGCAGTATTTT
cdr3_aa: CASYIRGDSRSRLGQYF

clone_size: .
j_call: TRBJ2-7
v_call: TRBV5-5
d_call: TRBD1
cdr3_nt: TGTGCCAGCAGCACGGGACAGGTTTCCTACGAGCAGTACTTC
cdr3_aa: CASSTGQVSYEQYF

clone_size: .
j_call: TRBJ1-3
v_call: TRBV6-1
d_call: TRBD1
cdr3_nt: TGTGCCAGCAGTGAGGGACAGGGGAGCGCTGGAAACACCATATATTTT
cdr3_aa: CASSEGQGSAGNTIYF

clone_size: .
j_call: TRBJ2-2
v_call: TRBV18
d_call: .
cdr3_nt: TGTGCCAGCCAAGTATCGAACACCGGGGAGCTGTTTTTT
cdr3_aa: CASQVSNTGELFF

clone_size: once
j_call: TRBJ1-2
v_call: TRBV5-4
d_call: .
cdr3_nt: TGTGCCAGCAGCTCCCGTCGGGGTACGACTAACTATGGCTACACCTTC
cdr3_aa: CASSSRRGTTNYGYTF

clone_size: .
j_call: TRBJ1-4
v_call: TRBV7-8
d_call: .
cdr3_nt: TGTGCCAGCCGCGACGCGGGGCAAAAGGATGAAAAACTGTTTTTT
cdr3_aa: CASRDAGQKDEKLFF

clone_size: .
j_call: TRBJ1-5
v_call: TRBV7-2
d_call: .
cdr3_nt: TGTGCCAGCAGCTTAAGGTCGGGCAATCAGCCCCAGCATTTT
cdr3_aa: CASSLRSGNQPQHF

clone_size: .
j_call: TRBJ2-2
v_call: TRBV11-2
d_call: .
cdr3_nt: TGTGCCAGCAGCTTCGAAGGGGCGCCCACCGGGGAGCTGTTTTTT
cdr3_aa: CASSFEGAPTGELFF

clone_size: .
j_call: TRBJ1-6
v_call: TRBV4-1
d_call: .
cdr3_nt: TGCGCCAGCAGCCAAGGAGGAACGGATTATTCACCCCTCCACTTT
cdr3_aa: CASSQGGTDYSPLHF

clone_size: .
j_call: TRBJ2-1
v_call: TRBV19
d_call: .
cdr3_nt: TGTGCCAGTAGTCCCCGTAGGGGGGCCCCCTCGGGGATAGAGCAGTTCTTC
cdr3_aa: CASSPRRGAPSGIEQFF

clone_size: once
j_call: TRBJ1-5
v_call: TRBV7-2
d_call: .
cdr3_nt: TGTGCCAGCAGCTTGCACTCGAGTAGCAATCAGCCCCAGCATTTT
cdr3_aa: CASSLHSSSNQPQHF

clone_size: .
j_call: TRBJ2-6
v_call: TRBV3-1/TRBV3-2
d_call: TRBD2
cdr3_nt: TGTGCCAGCAGCAAAGCGGGGGGGACTGGGGCCAACGTCCTGACTTTC
cdr3_aa: CASSKAGGTGANVLTF

clone_size: once
j_call: TRBJ1-4
v_call: TRBV19
d_call: .
cdr3_nt: TGTGCCAGTAGGCCGGGAACCGTGGCTAATGAAAAACTGTTTTTT
cdr3_aa: CASRPGTVANEKLFF

clone_size: .
j_call: TRBJ2-2
v_call: TRBV30
d_call: TRBD2
cdr3_nt: TGTGCCTGGAGTGTAGTGGGAGGGGAGGGCCGGGAGCTGTTTTTT
cdr3_aa: CAWSVVGGEGRELFF

clone_size: .
j_call: TRBJ2-1
v_call: TRBV7-2
d_call: TRBD1
cdr3_nt: TGTGCCAGCAGCCATGGACAGGGGGTCGATGAGCAGTTCTTC
cdr3_aa: CASSHGQGVDEQFF

clone_size: .
j_call: TRBJ1-5
v_call: TRBV10-2
d_call: .
cdr3_nt: TGCGCCAGCAGTGTATCATGGAATCAGCCCCAGCATTTT
cdr3_aa: CASSVSWNQPQHF

clone_size: .
j_call: TRBJ1-4
v_call: TRBV2
d_call: TRBD1
cdr3_nt: TGTGCCAGCTTACCACAGGGGGCGTCTAATGAAAAACTGTTTTTT
cdr3_aa: CASLPQGASNEKLFF

clone_size: .
j_call: TRBJ2-7
v_call: TRBV7-9
d_call: .
cdr3_nt: TGTGCCAGCAGCTTTTTTCGGGACACAACCTACGAGCAGTACTTC
cdr3_aa: CASSFFRDTTYEQYF

clone_size: .
j_call: TRBJ2-2
v_call: TRBV5-1
d_call: .
cdr3_nt: TGCGCCAGCAGTCGTTCAGATACCGGGGAGCTGTTTTTT
cdr3_aa: CASSRSDTGELFF

clone_size: .
j_call: TRBJ2-5
v_call: TRBV5-4
d_call: TRBD1
cdr3_nt: TGTGCCAGCAGCTTGGGGGACAGCATCCAAGAGACCCAGTACTTC
cdr3_aa: CASSLGDSIQETQYF

clone_size: .
j_call: TRBJ1-5
v_call: TRBV6-2/TRBV6-3
d_call: .
cdr3_nt: TGTGCCAGCAGTTACAGGTCCAGGGTAGGGAATAGCAATCAGCCCCAGCATTTT
cdr3_aa: CASSYRSRVGNSNQPQHF

clone_size: .
j_call: TRBJ2-7
v_call: TRBV6-2/TRBV6-3
d_call: TRBD2
cdr3_nt: TGTGCCAGCAGACCTACTAGCGGGGGTTACGAGCAGTACTTC
cdr3_aa: CASRPTSGGYEQYF

clone_size: .
j_call: TRBJ2-2
v_call: TRBV13
d_call: .
cdr3_nt: TGTGCCAGCAGCTTAGACTCGAGGGCGGTCGGGGAGCTGTTTTTT
cdr3_aa: CASSLDSRAVGELFF

clone_size: .
j_call: TRBJ2-7
v_call: TRBV3-1/TRBV3-2
d_call: .
cdr3_nt: TGTGCCAGCAGCCAAGCCTCCGAGCAGTACTTC
cdr3_aa: CASSQASEQYF

clone_size: .
j_call: TRBJ2-2
v_call: TRBV19
d_call: .
cdr3_nt: TGTGCCAGTAGTATAACCGGGGTAAACACCGGGGAGCTGTTTTTT
cdr3_aa: CASSITGVNTGELFF

clone_size: .
j_call: TRBJ1-2
v_call: TRBV20-1
d_call: TRBD1
cdr3_nt: TGCAGTGCTAGTTCCCCGGGACAGGTGGCGAATGGCTACACCTTC
cdr3_aa: CSASSPGQVANGYTF

clone_size: .
j_call: TRBJ2-7
v_call: TRBV11-2
d_call: .
cdr3_nt: TGTGCCAGCAGCCCCCCGGTAGGATACGAGCAGTACTTC
cdr3_aa: CASSPPVGYEQYF

clone_size: .
j_call: TRBJ2-4
v_call: TRBV2
d_call: .
cdr3_nt: TGTGCCAGCAGTGAACAGGGAGGGGGCATTCAGTACTTC
cdr3_aa: CASSEQGGGIQYF

clone_size: .
j_call: TRBJ1-2
v_call: TRBV9
d_call: TRBD1
cdr3_nt: TGTGCCAGCAGCGTAGCAGTGACAGGGATGGGCGGCTACACCTTC
cdr3_aa: CASSVAVTGMGGYTF

clone_size: .
j_call: TRBJ1-2
v_call: TRBV4-3
d_call: .
cdr3_nt: TGCGCCAGCAGCCAAGATTTATTAACAGACTATGGGGGCTACACCTTC
cdr3_aa: CASSQDLLTDYGGYTF

clone_size: .
j_call: TRBJ2-5
v_call: TRBV24-1
d_call: TRBD2
cdr3_nt: TGTGCCACCAGTGACGGGACTAGCGGGCAAGAGACCCAGTACTTC
cdr3_aa: CATSDGTSGQETQYF

clone_size: .
j_call: TRBJ1-1
v_call: TRBV6-5
d_call: .
cdr3_nt: TGTGCCAGCAGTTATAGGTCGGAGGGAGTTACTGAAGCTTTCTTT
cdr3_aa: CASSYRSEGVTEAFF

clone_size: once
j_call: TRBJ1-2
v_call: TRBV5-4
d_call: TRBD1
cdr3_nt: TGTGCCAGCAGCTGGTCGGACAGGGGGCCCATAGGTTATGGCTACACCTTC
cdr3_aa: CASSWSDRGPIGYGYTF